The source of this T cell receptor beta chain is a study of regulatory T cells in long-lasting Graves disease. Assembly of TCR beta libraries relied on iRepertoire HTBI primers together with Arm-PCR of CDR3 regions. TCRdb re-called the multiplex PCR reads with MiXCR, one entry per CDR3 protein. The data show about 470,000 distinct CDR3 sequences, with about 20% seen just once and 7.8% held by the top ten. Per germline, CDR1 SGDLS and CDR2 YYNGEE. V shed 0 bases and J shed 2 bases, with 12 bases lying between them. The CDR3 covers 15 residues. This clonotype was observed a handful of times. Time point of the sample: persistent/refractory GD, antithyroid drugs over 5 years with positive TRAb. Following extraction of RNA from PBMCs, that RNA was used to make the TCR library.

The chain joins TRBV9 to TRBJ2-7; the D gene is possibly TRBD1 (5 bases). The sequence was obtained from a female donor with Graves disease. The sample here was peripheral blood mononuclear cells (PBMCs), taken when the disease was refractory, from a patient treated with antithyroid drugs. CDR3 amino acids: CASSVAQGATYEQYF. DNA for the CDR3: TGTGCCAGCAGCGTAGCCCAAGGGGCCACCTACGAGCAGTACTTC. Supplemented by reference TRBV9 and TRBJ2-7, the full variable domain reads DSGVTQTPKHLITATGQRVTLRCSPRSGDLSVYWYQQSLDQGLQFLIQYYNGEERAKGNILERFSAQQFPDLHSELNLSSLELGDSALYFCASSVAQGATYEQYFGPGTRLTVT.